Listed below are T cell receptor beta chains from one sample, sequenced in a study of T-cell memory formation after mild COVID-19. TCRdb independently ran MiXCR on the 5' RACE reads; one entry per CDR3 protein. The sample has 180,000 or so distinct CDR3 sequences; roughly 17% are singletons. Specimen: PBMCs or a T cell subset sorted from them (not recorded which). The receptors come from an adult woman who had mild COVID-19 (a few samples of this study predate the infection). Cell type and time point are not known. Each CDR3 is given with its conserved first and last residue. D genes are given only for firm matches. Rows may omit the clone size; those that give it use once, few, many or a size class.

J: TRBJ2-3; D: TRBD2; V: TRBV12-3/TRBV12-4; size: few; CDR3: CASSFSRRTSGRTDTQYF; DNA: TGTGCCAGCAGTTTTTCCAGAAGGACTAGCGGGAGAACAGATACGCAGTATTTT
J: TRBJ2-7; D: .; V: TRBV2; size: few; CDR3: CASSENSYEQYF; DNA: TGTGCCAGCAGTGAAAACAGCTACGAGCAGTACTTC
J: TRBJ2-5; D: .; V: TRBV5-1; size: few; CDR3: CASSPTPAPETQYF; DNA: TGCGCCAGCAGCCCTACCCCGGCCCCAGAGACCCAGTACTTC
J: TRBJ2-5; D: .; V: TRBV7-9; size: few; CDR3: CASTNRGGQETQYF; DNA: TGTGCCAGCACCAACAGGGGGGGCCAGGAGACCCAGTACTTC
J: TRBJ2-3; D: TRBD2; V: TRBV20-1; size: .; CDR3: CSAVGTSGQTQYF; DNA: TGCAGTGCTGTAGGGACTAGCGGCCAAACGCAGTATTTT
J: TRBJ2-3; D: TRBD2; V: TRBV7-2; size: .; CDR3: CASSLMAGGSTDTQYF; DNA: TGTGCCAGCAGCTTAATGGCGGGAGGCTCCACAGATACGCAGTATTTT
J: TRBJ1-3; D: .; V: TRBV7-6; size: few; CDR3: CASSLKPWGAGNTIYF; DNA: TGTGCCAGCAGCTTAAAACCCTGGGGGGCTGGAAACACCATATATTTT
J: TRBJ2-4; D: .; V: TRBV12-3/TRBV12-4; size: .; CDR3: CASSPLRNIQYF; DNA: TGTGCCAGCAGCCCCCTTCGCAACATTCAGTACTTC
J: TRBJ2-7; D: .; V: TRBV12-3/TRBV12-4; size: .; CDR3: CASSFSLQRAIYEQYF; DNA: TGTGCCAGCAGTTTCTCCCTTCAGCGGGCAATCTACGAGCAGTACTTC
J: TRBJ2-1; D: .; V: TRBV5-6; size: .; CDR3: CASSFGQTARYNEQFF; DNA: TGTGCCAGCAGCTTCGGACAGACTGCTCGGTACAATGAGCAGTTCTTC
J: TRBJ2-6; D: .; V: TRBV3-1; size: many; CDR3: CASSDLGGPSGANVLTF; DNA: TGTGCCAGCAGCGACCTAGGGGGGCCTTCTGGGGCCAACGTCCTGACTTTC
J: TRBJ2-2; D: TRBD1; V: TRBV20-1; size: .; CDR3: CSASDRVKNTGELFF; DNA: TGCAGTGCTAGCGACAGGGTGAAGAACACCGGGGAGCTGTTTTTT
J: TRBJ1-1; D: .; V: TRBV10-3; size: few; CDR3: CAISRGTNTEAFF; DNA: TGTGCCATAAGCAGGGGAACAAACACTGAAGCTTTCTTT
J: TRBJ2-1; D: .; V: TRBV24-1; size: many; CDR3: CATSAVPSTATYNEQFF; DNA: TGTGCCACCAGTGCGGTCCCGTCAACCGCGACCTACAATGAGCAGTTCTTC
J: TRBJ1-2; D: .; V: TRBV6-4; size: .; CDR3: CASSDSVYGYTF; DNA: TGTGCCAGCAGTGACTCGGTCTATGGCTACACCTTC
J: TRBJ1-5; D: .; V: TRBV2; size: .; CDR3: CASTVGMNQPQHF; DNA: TGTGCCAGCACGGTCGGAATGAACCAGCCCCAGCATTTT
J: TRBJ2-1; D: TRBD2; V: TRBV7-3; size: .; CDR3: CASSSTEAGVGNEQFF; DNA: TGTGCCAGCAGCTCCACCGAAGCGGGAGTTGGCAATGAGCAGTTCTTC
J: TRBJ2-1; D: TRBD1; V: TRBV6-5; size: .; CDR3: CASRTGQGYNEQFF; DNA: TGTGCCAGCAGGACGGGACAGGGATACAATGAGCAGTTCTTC
J: TRBJ1-6; D: .; V: TRBV12-3/TRBV12-4; size: .; CDR3: CASSLRGTGDSPLHF; DNA: TGTGCCAGCAGTTTGAGGGGAACGGGGGATTCACCCCTCCACTTT
J: TRBJ2-1; D: TRBD2; V: TRBV15; size: .; CDR3: CATSRGGLAPTYNEQFF; DNA: TGTGCCACCAGCAGAGGGGGACTAGCGCCCACCTACAATGAGCAGTTCTTC
J: TRBJ2-1; D: .; V: TRBV18; size: few; CDR3: CASSPPVVTNEQFF; DNA: TGTGCCAGCTCACCACCGGTCGTCACAAATGAGCAGTTCTTC
J: TRBJ1-1; D: .; V: TRBV7-9; size: .; CDR3: CASSLGVGNTEAFF; DNA: TGTGCCAGCAGCTTAGGGGTAGGAAACACTGAAGCTTTCTTT
J: TRBJ2-7; D: .; V: TRBV5-1; size: many; CDR3: CASSLAGPRSEQYF; DNA: TGCGCCAGCAGCTTGGCCGGGCCTCGTTCCGAGCAGTACTTC
J: TRBJ2-1; D: .; V: TRBV5-5; size: many; CDR3: CASSLGLSTVYNEQFF; DNA: TGTGCCAGCAGCTTGGGGCTATCGACGGTCTACAATGAGCAGTTCTTC